What follows describes a single T cell receptor beta chain. The data belong to a study of blood T cell repertoires in COVID-19. Study at large: Some COVID-19 samples were acute and others convalescent; all came from the United States, Italy and Spain. Sources were T cells, B-cell-depleted T cells, or PBMCs; the material itself was cDNA or gDNA.

Seattle enrolled patients during active infection and tracked them longitudinally. Source study methods: Amplification with reference gene primers provided the estimates of nucleated cell counts. Sequenced by immunoSEQ multiplex PCR; TCRdb stores in-frame clones only, minus some. V, J and clone size were drawn from that table, and D and trimming were deduced from the DNA. The sample carries 350,000 to 450,000 clones, around 87% recorded once. The germline CDR1 and CDR2 sequences are LGHDT and YNNKEL (reference sequence). This CDR3 spans 16 amino acids. Trimming took off 0 bases at V and 4 bases at J, with 13 bases between the two ends.

This receptor was identified in a woman aged 55-69 years with COVID-19, enrolled during active disease. V usage is TRBV3-1 (or the pseudogene TRBV3-2) and J usage is TRBJ1-3; D not resolved. Specimen: peripheral blood. This CDR3 reads CASSQERVQPGNTIYF. The DNA for the CDR3 is TGTGCCAGCAGCCAAGAACGGGTTCAACCCGGAAACACCATATATTTT.